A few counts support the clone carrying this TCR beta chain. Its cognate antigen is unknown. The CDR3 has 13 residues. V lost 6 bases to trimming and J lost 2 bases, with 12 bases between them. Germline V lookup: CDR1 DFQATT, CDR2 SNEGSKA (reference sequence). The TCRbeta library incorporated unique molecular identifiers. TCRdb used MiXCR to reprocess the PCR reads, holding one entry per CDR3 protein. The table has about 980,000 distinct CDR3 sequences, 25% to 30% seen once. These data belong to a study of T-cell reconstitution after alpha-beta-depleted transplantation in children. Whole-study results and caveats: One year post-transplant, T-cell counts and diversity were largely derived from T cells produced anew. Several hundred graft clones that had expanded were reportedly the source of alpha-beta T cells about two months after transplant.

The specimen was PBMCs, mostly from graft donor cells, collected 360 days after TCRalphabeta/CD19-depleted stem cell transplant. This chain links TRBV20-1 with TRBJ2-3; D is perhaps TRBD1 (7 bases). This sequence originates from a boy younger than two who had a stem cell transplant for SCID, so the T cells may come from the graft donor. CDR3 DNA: TGCAGTGCCCAGGGGGGAAACACAGATACGCAGTATTTT. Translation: CSAQGGNTDTQYF.